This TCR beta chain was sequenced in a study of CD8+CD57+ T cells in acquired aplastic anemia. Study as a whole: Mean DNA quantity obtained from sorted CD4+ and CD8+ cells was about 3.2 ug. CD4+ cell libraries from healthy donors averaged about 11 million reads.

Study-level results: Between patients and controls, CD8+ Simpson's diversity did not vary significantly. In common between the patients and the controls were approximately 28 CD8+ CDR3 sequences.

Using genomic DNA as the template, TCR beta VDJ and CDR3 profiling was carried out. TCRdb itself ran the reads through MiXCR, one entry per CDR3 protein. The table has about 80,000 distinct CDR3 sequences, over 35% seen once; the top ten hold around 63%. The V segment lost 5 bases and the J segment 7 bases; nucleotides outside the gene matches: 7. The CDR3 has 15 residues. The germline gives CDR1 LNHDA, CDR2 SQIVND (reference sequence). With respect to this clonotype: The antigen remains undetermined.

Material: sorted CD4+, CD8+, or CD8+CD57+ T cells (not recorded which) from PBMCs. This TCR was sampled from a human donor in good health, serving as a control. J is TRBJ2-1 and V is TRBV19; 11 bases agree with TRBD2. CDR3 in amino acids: CASSLGTSGGNEQFF. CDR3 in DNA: TGTGCCAGTAGTCTCGGGACTAGCGGAGGGAATGAGCAGTTCTTC.